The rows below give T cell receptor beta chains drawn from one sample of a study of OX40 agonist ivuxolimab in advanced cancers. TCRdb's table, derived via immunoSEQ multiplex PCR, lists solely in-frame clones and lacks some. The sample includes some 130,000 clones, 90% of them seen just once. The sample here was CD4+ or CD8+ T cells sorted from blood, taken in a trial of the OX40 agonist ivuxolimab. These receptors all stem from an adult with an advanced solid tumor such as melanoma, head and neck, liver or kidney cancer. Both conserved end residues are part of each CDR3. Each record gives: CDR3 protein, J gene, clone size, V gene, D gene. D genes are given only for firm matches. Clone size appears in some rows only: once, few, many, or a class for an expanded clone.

CASSHPSGTYRQFF | TRBJ2-1 | - | TRBV28 | TRBD2
CASSHLDRDGEQYF | TRBJ2-7 | many | TRBV14 | TRBD1
CAIRTGIDEQFF | TRBJ2-1 | - | TRBV10-3 | -
CASSLGWQANEQYF | TRBJ2-7 | - | TRBV28 | -
CSAPDRAQYF | TRBJ2-3 | - | TRBV20-1 | TRBD1
CASSLTGNSNQPQHF | TRBJ1-5 | - | TRBV18 | -
CASSLGFRNNEQFF | TRBJ2-1 | - | TRBV11-2 | -
CAISDVRTYEQYF | TRBJ2-7 | once | TRBV10-3 | -
CASSPGQGRPYEQYF | TRBJ2-7 | - | TRBV18 | TRBD1
CASSLGQRGPDTGELFF | TRBJ2-2 | - | TRBV5-1 | -
CASGTASSGANVLTF | TRBJ2-6 | - | TRBV6-5 | TRBD1
CASSFASYEQYF | TRBJ2-7 | - | TRBV11-2 | -
CASSLPGEKLFF | TRBJ1-4 | - | TRBV28 | -
CSVAVTSGYNEQFF | TRBJ2-1 | once | TRBV29-1 | TRBD2
CASSSITSGYNEQFF | TRBJ2-1 | - | TRBV28 | TRBD2
CASTLRAGSQSYEQYF | TRBJ2-7 | - | TRBV28 | -
CASSSASGQGWWGYTF | TRBJ1-2 | few | TRBV28 | TRBD1
CATTGGSRYEQYF | TRBJ2-7 | - | TRBV6-5 | TRBD2
CASRVGGGAKQYF | TRBJ2-7 | once | TRBV14 | -
CAWSGTDSYEQYF | TRBJ2-7 | - | TRBV30 | -
CASSDRAFATNEKLFF | TRBJ1-4 | - | TRBV2 | -
CASSSGGVSTEAFF | TRBJ1-1 | - | TRBV6-5 | -
CASSSGQGIRGGYTF | TRBJ1-2 | - | TRBV6-1 | -
CASSLPDRGSSIYF | TRBJ1-3 | - | TRBV28 | TRBD1
CASSSVRGQPGLAGVEQYF | TRBJ2-7 | - | TRBV7-8 | TRBD2
CASRTGQGSTEAFF | TRBJ1-1 | - | TRBV5-1 | TRBD1
CASGQKNSNQPQHF | TRBJ1-5 | - | TRBV7-2 | -
CASSQRTGGGNQPQHF | TRBJ1-5 | - | TRBV4-2 | TRBD1
CASLAGRHYEQYF | TRBJ2-7 | - | TRBV2 | TRBD2
CASSLGLAGGRGETQYF | TRBJ2-5 | - | TRBV13 | TRBD2
CASSLLAAPNEQFF | TRBJ2-1 | - | TRBV7-8 | TRBD2
CASSAGYPTNEKLFF | TRBJ1-4 | - | TRBV7-2 | -
CASRPTGGGGYTF | TRBJ1-2 | - | TRBV14 | TRBD1
CASSFTRDSYEQYF | TRBJ2-7 | - | TRBV27 | -
CASSVSGTGELFF | TRBJ2-2 | - | TRBV9 | -
CASSVDSYNEQFF | TRBJ2-1 | - | TRBV9 | -
CASSEVDRFSYGYTF | TRBJ1-2 | - | TRBV2 | -
CASSGRTGATEAFF | TRBJ1-1 | - | TRBV21-1 | -
CASSVRESGYEQYF | TRBJ2-7 | - | TRBV9 | -
CAIIDRSYGYTF | TRBJ1-2 | - | TRBV28 | -
CASSPNTYSYNEQFF | TRBJ2-1 | - | TRBV9 | -
CASSSGGYDTEAFF | TRBJ1-1 | - | TRBV5-1 | TRBD1
CASSPLPSTSRNEQFF | TRBJ2-1 | - | TRBV7-9 | -
CASRRQGGDNEQFF | TRBJ2-1 | - | TRBV19 | TRBD1
CASSATVTNTEAFF | TRBJ1-1 | once | TRBV5-1 | -
CASSFRGPGSNQPQHF | TRBJ1-5 | - | TRBV5-8 | -
CASKTNRGPSTDTQYF | TRBJ2-3 | - | TRBV11-2 | -
CASSQSVAVSYNEQFF | TRBJ2-1 | - | TRBV27 | -
CASSVGSGGYNEQFF | TRBJ2-1 | - | TRBV9 | TRBD2
CASGLGTFFQPQHF | TRBJ1-5 | once | TRBV12-5 | -
CASSNTRAGNTIYF | TRBJ1-3 | - | TRBV5-5 | -
CASSAAGGLYNQPQHF | TRBJ1-5 | - | TRBV6-1 | -
CASSATGFQPQHF | TRBJ1-5 | - | TRBV9 | -
CASLPTGTGGAFAYGYTF | TRBJ1-2 | - | TRBV28 | TRBD1
CASSLEGQGLGQPQHF | TRBJ1-5 | - | TRBV27 | TRBD1
CAISGTGNEQFF | TRBJ2-1 | - | TRBV10-3 | TRBD1
CASSLAGERTDTQYF | TRBJ2-3 | - | TRBV7-3 | TRBD2
CASSLDRRTSGETQYF | TRBJ2-5 | - | TRBV11-2 | TRBD2
CASIKRLGFYGYTF | TRBJ1-2 | - | TRBV28 | -
CASSLVPSGKSRGQETQYF | TRBJ2-5 | - | TRBV5-1 | TRBD2